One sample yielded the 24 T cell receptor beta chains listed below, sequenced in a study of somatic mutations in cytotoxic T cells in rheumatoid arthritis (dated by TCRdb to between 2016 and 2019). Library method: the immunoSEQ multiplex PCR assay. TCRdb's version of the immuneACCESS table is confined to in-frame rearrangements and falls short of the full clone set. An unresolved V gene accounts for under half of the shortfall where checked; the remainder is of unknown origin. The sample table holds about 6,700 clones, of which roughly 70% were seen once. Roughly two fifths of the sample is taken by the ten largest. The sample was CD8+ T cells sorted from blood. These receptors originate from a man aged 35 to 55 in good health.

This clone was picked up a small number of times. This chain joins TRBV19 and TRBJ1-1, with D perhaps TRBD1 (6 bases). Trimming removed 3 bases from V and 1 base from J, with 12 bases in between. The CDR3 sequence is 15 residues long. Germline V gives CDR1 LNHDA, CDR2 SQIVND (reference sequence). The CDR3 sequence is CASSIKTGRNTEAFF. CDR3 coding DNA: TGTGCCAGTAGTATCAAGACAGGAAGGAACACTGAAGCTTTCTTT.

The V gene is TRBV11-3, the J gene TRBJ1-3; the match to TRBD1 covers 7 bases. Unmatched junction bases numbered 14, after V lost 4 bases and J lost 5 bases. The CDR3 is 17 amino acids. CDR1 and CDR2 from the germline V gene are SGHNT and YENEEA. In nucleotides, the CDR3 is TGTGCCAGCAGCTCTAGACAGGGAGGGTTCTTCAGAAACACCATATATTTT. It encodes CASSSRQGGFFRNTIYF.

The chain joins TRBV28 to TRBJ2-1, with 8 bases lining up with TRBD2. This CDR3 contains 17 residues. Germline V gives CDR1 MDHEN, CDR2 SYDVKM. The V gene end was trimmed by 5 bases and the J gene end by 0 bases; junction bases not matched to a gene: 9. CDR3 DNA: TGTGCCAGCAGTCCGTATGAGAGCGGGGGCTCCTACAATGAGCAGTTCTTC. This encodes CASSPYESGGSYNEQFF.

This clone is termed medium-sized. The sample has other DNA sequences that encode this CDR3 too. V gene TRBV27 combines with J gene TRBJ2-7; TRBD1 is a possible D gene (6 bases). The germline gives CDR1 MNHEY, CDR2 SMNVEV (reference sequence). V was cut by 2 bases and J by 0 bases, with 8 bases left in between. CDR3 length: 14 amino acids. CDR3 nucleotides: TGTGCCAGCAGTTTACGGGACACCTCCTACGAGCAGTACTTC. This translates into CASSLRDTSYEQYF.

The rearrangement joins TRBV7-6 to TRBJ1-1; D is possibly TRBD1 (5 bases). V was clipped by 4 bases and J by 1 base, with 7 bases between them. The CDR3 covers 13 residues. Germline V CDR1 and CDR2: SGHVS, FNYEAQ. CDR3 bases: TGTGCCAGCAGCTCGGGGGGGAACACTGAAGCTTTCTTT. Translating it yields CASSSGGNTEAFF.

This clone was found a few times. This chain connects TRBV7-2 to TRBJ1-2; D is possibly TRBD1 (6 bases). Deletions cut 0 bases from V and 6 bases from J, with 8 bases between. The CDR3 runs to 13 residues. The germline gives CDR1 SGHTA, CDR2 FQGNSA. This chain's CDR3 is CASSLAGGDGYTF. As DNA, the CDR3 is TGTGCCAGCAGCTTAGCCGGGGGCGATGGCTACACCTTC.

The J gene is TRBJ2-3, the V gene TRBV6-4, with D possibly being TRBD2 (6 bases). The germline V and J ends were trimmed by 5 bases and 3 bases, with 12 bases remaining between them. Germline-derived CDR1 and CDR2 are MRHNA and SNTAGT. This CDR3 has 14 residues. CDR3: CASSKGAGTDTQYF. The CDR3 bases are TGTGCCAGCAGTAAAGGTGCGGGGACAGATACGCAGTATTTT.

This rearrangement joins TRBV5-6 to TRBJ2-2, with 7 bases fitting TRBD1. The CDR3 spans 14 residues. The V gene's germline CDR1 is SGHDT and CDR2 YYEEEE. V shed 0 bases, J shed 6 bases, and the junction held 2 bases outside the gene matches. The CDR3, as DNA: TGTGCCAGCAGCTTGGGGACAGGCGCCGGGGAGCTGTTTTTT. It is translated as CASSLGTGAGELFF.

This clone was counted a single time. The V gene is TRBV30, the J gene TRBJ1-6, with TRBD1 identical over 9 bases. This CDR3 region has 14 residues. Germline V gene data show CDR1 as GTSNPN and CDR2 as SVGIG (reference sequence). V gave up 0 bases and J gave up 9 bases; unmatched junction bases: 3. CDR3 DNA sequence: TGTGCCTGGAGTGTATTGACAGGGGGTTCACCCCTCCACTTT. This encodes CAWSVLTGGSPLHF.

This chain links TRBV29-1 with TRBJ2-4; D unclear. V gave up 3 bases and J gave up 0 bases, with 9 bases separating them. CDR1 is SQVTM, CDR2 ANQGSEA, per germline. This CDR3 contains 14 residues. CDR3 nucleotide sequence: TGCAGCGTTGAGTCGCGTCTAGCCAAAAACATTCAGTACTTC. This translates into CSVESRLAKNIQYF.

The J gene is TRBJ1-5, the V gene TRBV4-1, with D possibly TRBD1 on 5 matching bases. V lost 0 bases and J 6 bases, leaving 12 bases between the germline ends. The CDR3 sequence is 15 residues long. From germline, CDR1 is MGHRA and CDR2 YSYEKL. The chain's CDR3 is CASSQEGRGGQPQHF. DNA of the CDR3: TGCGCCAGCAGCCAAGAAGGGAGGGGAGGTCAGCCCCAGCATTTT.

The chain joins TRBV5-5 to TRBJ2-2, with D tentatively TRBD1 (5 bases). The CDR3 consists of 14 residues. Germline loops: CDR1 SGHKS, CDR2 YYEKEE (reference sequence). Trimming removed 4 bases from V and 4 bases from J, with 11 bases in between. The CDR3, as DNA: TGTGCCAGCAGCCGATCGACAGTCACCGGGGAGCTGTTTTTT. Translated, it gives CASSRSTVTGELFF. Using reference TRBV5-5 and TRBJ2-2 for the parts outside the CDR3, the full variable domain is DAGVTQSPTHLIKTRGQQVTLRCSPISGHKSVSWYQQVLGQGPQFIFQYYEKEERGRGNFPDRFSARQFPNYSSELNVNALLLGDSALYLCASSRSTVTGELFFGEGSRLTVL.

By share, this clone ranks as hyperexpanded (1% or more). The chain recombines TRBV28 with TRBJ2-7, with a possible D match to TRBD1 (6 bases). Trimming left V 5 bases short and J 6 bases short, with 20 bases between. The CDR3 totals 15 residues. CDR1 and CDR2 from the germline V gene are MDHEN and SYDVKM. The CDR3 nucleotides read TGTGCCAGCAGTATACTCGGACAGAAATTAACCGAGCAGTACTTC. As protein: CASSILGQKLTEQYF.

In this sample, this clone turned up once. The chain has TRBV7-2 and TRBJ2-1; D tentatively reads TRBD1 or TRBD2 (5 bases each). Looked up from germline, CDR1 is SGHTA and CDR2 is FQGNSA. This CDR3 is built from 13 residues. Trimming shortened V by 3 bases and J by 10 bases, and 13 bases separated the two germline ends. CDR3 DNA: TGTGCCAGCAGCTTTCCCGGATGGGGGGAGCAGTTCTTC. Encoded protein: CASSFPGWGEQFF.

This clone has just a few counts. In DNA form, the CDR3 reads TGTGCCAGCTCACCTATCGATAGCTCCTACAATGAGCAGTTCTTC. Amino acids: CASSPIDSSYNEQFF. The chain is built from TRBV18 and TRBJ2-1; no reliable D call. Germline loops: CDR1 KGHSH, CDR2 LQKENI. The CDR3 sequence is 15 residues long. The V and J ends lost 3 bases and 0 bases respectively, with 9 bases between them. Filled out from reference TRBV18 and TRBJ2-1, the complete variable domain reads NAGVMQNPRHLVRRRGQEARLRCSPMKGHSHVYWYRQLPEEGLKFMVYLQKENIIDESGMPKERFSAEFPKEGPSILRIQQVVRGDSAAYFCASSPIDSSYNEQFFGPGTRLTVL.

The CDR3 DNA follows: TGTGCCAGTAGTATTGGGGACTTTTATAGCAATCAGCCCCAGCATTTT. It translates to CASSIGDFYSNQPQHF. This chain uses TRBV19 with TRBJ1-5; the D gene is possibly TRBD1 (5 bases). CDR1 is LNHDA, CDR2 SQIVND, per germline (reference sequence). This CDR3 spans 16 amino acids. V lost 3 bases, J lost 0 bases, and 12 bases lay in between. Together with reference TRBV19 and TRBJ1-5, the CDR3 gives the full variable domain: DGGITQSPKYLFRKEGQNVTLSCEQNLNHDAMYWYRQDPGQGLRLIYYSQIVNDFQKGDIAEGYSVSREKKESFPLTVTSAQKNPTAFYLCASSIGDFYSNQPQHFGDGTRLSIL.

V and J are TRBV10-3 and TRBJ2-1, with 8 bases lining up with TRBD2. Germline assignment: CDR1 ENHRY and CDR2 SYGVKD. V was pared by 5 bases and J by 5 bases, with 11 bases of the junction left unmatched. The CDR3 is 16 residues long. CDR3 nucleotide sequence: TGTGCCATCAGTCCCCGGGACGGGAGGGCTGACAATGAGCAGTTCTTC. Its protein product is CAISPRDGRADNEQFF.

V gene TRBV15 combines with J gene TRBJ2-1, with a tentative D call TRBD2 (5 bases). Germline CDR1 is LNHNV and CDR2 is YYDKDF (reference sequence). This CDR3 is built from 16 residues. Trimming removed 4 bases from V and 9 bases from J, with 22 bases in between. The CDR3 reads CATSTLPLHRSGEQFF. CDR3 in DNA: TGTGCCACCAGCACGTTACCACTGCACCGGAGCGGTGAGCAGTTCTTC. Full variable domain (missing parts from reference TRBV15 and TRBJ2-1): DAMVIQNPRYQVTQFGKPVTLSCSQTLNHNVMYWYQQKSSQAPKLLFHYYDKDFNNEADTPDNFQSRRPNTSFCFLDIRSPGLGDTAMYLCATSTLPLHRSGEQFFGPGTRLTVL.

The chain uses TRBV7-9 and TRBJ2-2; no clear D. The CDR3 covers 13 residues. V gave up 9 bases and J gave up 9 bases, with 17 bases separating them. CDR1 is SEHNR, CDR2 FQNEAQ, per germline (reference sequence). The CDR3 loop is CASLDTSNRELFF. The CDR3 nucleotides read TGTGCCAGTTTAGATACTTCTAACCGGGAGCTGTTTTTT.

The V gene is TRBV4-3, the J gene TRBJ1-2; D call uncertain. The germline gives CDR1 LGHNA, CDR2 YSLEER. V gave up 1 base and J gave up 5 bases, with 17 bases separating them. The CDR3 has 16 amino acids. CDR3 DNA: TGCGCCAGCAGCCAAGGCCTCACGGGAAGGGATTATGGCTACACCTTC. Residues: CASSQGLTGRDYGYTF.

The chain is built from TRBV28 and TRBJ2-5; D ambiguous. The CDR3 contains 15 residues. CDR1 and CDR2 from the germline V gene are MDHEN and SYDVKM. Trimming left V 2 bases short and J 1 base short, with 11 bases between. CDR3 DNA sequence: TGTGCCAGCAGTTTAATTTTCCGAAGCCAAGAGACCCAGTACTTC. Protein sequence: CASSLIFRSQETQYF. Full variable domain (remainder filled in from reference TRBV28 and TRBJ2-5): DVKVTQSSRYLVKRTGEKVFLECVQDMDHENMFWYRQDPGLGLRLIYFSYDVKMKEKGDIPEGYSVSREKKERFSLILESASTNQTSMYLCASSLIFRSQETQYFGPGTRLLVL.

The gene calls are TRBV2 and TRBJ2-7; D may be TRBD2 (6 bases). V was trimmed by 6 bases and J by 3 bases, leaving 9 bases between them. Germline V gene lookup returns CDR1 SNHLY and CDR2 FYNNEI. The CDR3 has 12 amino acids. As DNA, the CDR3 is TGTGCCAGCAGCCGAGCGGGCTACGAGCAGTACGTC. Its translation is CASSRAGYEQYV.

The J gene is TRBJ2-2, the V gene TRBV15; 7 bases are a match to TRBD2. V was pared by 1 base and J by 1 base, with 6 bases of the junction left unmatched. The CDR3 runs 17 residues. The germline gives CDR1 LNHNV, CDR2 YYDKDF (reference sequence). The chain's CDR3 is CATSRAPGLRNTGELFF. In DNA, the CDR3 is TGTGCCACCAGCAGAGCGCCGGGACTAAGGAACACCGGGGAGCTGTTTTTT.

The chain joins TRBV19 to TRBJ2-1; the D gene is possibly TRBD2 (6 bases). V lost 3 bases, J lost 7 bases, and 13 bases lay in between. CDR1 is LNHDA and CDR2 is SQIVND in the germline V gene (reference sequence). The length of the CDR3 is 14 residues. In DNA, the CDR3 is TGTGCCAGTAGTATCCGGGAGAGAACGAATGAGCAGTTCTTC. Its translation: CASSIRERTNEQFF. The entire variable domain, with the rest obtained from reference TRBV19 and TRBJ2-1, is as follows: DGGITQSPKYLFRKEGQNVTLSCEQNLNHDAMYWYRQDPGQGLRLIYYSQIVNDFQKGDIAEGYSVSREKKESFPLTVTSAQKNPTAFYLCASSIRERTNEQFFGPGTRLTVL.